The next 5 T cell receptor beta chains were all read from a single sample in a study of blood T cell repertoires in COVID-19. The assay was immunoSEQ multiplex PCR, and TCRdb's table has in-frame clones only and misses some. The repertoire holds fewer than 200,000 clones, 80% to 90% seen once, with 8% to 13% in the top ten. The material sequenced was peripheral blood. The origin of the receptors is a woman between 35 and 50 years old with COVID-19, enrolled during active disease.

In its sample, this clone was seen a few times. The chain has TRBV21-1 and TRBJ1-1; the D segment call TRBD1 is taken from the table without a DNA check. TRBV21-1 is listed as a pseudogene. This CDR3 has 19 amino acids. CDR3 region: CASSKRHSGGWQGCTEAFF. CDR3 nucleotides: TGTGCCAGCAGCAAAAGGCATAGTGGTGGGTGGCAGGGTTGCACTGAAGCTTTCTTT.

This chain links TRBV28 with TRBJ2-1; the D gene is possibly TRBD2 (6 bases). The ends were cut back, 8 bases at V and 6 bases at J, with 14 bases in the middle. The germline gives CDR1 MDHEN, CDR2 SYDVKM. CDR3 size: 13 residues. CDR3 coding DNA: TGTGCCAGCCGGAGGGGCAACACCAATGAGCAGTTCTTC. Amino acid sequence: CASRRGNTNEQFF.

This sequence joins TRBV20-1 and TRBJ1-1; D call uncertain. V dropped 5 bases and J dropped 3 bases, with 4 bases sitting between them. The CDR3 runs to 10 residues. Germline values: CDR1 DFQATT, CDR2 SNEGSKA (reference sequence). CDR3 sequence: CSARDTEAFF. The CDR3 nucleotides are TGCAGTGCTCGGGACACTGAAGCTTTCTTT.

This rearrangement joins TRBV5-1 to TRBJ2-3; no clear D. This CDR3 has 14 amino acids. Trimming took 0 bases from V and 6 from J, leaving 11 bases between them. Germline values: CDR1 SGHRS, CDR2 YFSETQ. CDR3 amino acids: CASSLEATLDTQYF. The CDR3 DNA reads TGCGCCAGCAGCTTGGAAGCCACCTTGGATACGCAGTATTTT.

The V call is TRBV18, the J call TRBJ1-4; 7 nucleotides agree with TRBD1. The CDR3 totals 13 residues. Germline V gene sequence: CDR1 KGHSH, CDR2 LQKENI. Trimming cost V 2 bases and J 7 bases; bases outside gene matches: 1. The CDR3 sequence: CASSPGQVEKLFF. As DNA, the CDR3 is TGTGCCAGCTCACCAGGACAGGTTGAAAAACTGTTTTTT.